This T cell receptor beta chain was identified during a study of T cells in localized non-small cell lung cancer. The CDR3 covers 13 residues. V lost 2 bases and J lost 3, with 8 bases in between. Germline CDR1 is SGHTA and CDR2 is FQGTGA. Profiled with immunoSEQ multiplex PCR; TCRdb holds only in-frame clones, not every one. Of some 140,000 clones detected, 80% to 90% appear once; the ten largest clones hold about 1.5%. The sample was peripheral blood, taken before any cancer treatment. This rearrangement joins TRBV7-3 to TRBJ2-7; no clear D gene. This TCR came from a female donor older than 55 with stage I lung adenocarcinoma. The CDR3 is CASSLPGLYEQYF. The DNA for the CDR3 is TGTGCCAGCAGCTTACCGGGCCTCTACGAGCAGTACTTC.